This is a list of T cell receptor beta chains from one sample in a study of CD8 T cells in ankylosing spondylitis. TCRdb ran MiXCR on the 5' RACE reads and lists one entry per CDR3 protein. The repertoire holds 230,000 or so distinct CDR3 sequences, with about 18% as singletons. The source material was blood, either unsorted or a sorted T cell fraction (not recorded which). The receptors here all came from a male donor with ankylosing spondylitis or in good health (not recorded which). CDR3s include the opening cysteine and the closing phenylalanine or tryptophan. D genes are given only for firm matches. Only part of the rows carry a size: once, few, many, or a class if the clone is expanded.

V,D,J,size,CDR3,DNA
TRBV7-9,NA,TRBJ2-1,NA,CASSPLTAASYNEQFF,TGTGCCAGCAGCCCCCTTACAGCGGCTTCCTACAATGAGCAGTTCTTC
TRBV6-5,TRBD1,TRBJ1-1,many,CASSYDLGQGDTEAFF,TGTGCCAGCAGTTACGACCTGGGACAGGGTGACACTGAAGCTTTCTTT
TRBV29-1,NA,TRBJ2-7,few,CSVEDKGSYEQYF,TGCAGCGTTGAAGATAAGGGTAGCTACGAGCAGTACTTC
TRBV6-5,NA,TRBJ2-7,NA,CASSYAGAQEQYF,TGTGCCAGCAGTTACGCAGGGGCGCAGGAGCAGTACTTC
TRBV6-1,TRBD2,TRBJ2-1,few,CASRTGLAGYEQFF,TGTGCCAGCAGGACGGGACTAGCGGGCTATGAGCAGTTCTTC
TRBV4-1,TRBD2,TRBJ2-3,NA,CASSQHGTSGRVDTQYF,TGCGCCAGCAGCCAACACGGGACTAGCGGGAGGGTGGATACGCAGTATTTT
TRBV29-1,NA,TRBJ2-7,many,CSVEEGGSEQYF,TGCAGCGTTGAAGAGGGGGGATCCGAGCAGTACTTC
TRBV5-1,NA,TRBJ1-1,NA,CASSLGWENTEAFF,TGCGCCAGCAGCTTGGGTTGGGAGAACACTGAAGCTTTCTTT
TRBV12-3/TRBV12-4,NA,TRBJ2-7,NA,CASSPYRAYEQYF,TGTGCCAGCAGTCCATACCGGGCCTACGAGCAGTACTTC
TRBV5-1,NA,TRBJ1-2,few,CASSLSPRGTPKDYGYTF,TGCGCCAGCAGCTTGTCTCCCCGCGGGACACCAAAGGACTATGGCTACACCTTC
TRBV20-1,NA,TRBJ2-3,few,CSARVWTASTDTQYF,TGCAGTGCTAGAGTTTGGACAGCGAGCACAGATACGCAGTATTTT
TRBV6-1,NA,TRBJ2-3,many,CASSPAGSWDTQYF,TGTGCCAGCAGCCCGGCAGGGTCATGGGATACGCAGTATTTT
TRBV4-1,TRBD2,TRBJ2-5,few,CASSQASGSGETQYF,TGCGCCAGCAGCCAAGCTAGCGGGAGTGGGGAGACCCAGTACTTC
TRBV30,NA,TRBJ2-5,NA,CAWRARGWETQYF,TGTGCCTGGAGAGCCCGGGGATGGGAGACCCAGTACTTC
TRBV7-6,TRBD2,TRBJ2-1,NA,CASSLGPSGYNEQFF,TGTGCCAGCAGCTTAGGGCCTAGCGGATACAATGAGCAGTTCTTC
TRBV9,NA,TRBJ2-7,few,CASSVATTGSNEQYF,TGTGCCAGCAGCGTAGCTACGACAGGTTCGAACGAGCAGTACTTC
TRBV12-3/TRBV12-4,NA,TRBJ2-7,few,CASSFGLISYEQYF,TGTGCCAGCAGTTTTGGACTAATATCCTACGAGCAGTACTTC
TRBV6-1,NA,TRBJ1-1,NA,CASSEPTDYTKAFF,TGTGCCAGCAGTGAACCGACAGACTATACAAAAGCTTTCTTT
TRBV6-1,TRBD2,TRBJ2-3,few,CASSAVAGGPSDTQYF,TGTGCCAGCAGCGCGGTGGCGGGAGGGCCTTCAGATACGCAGTATTTT
TRBV12-3/TRBV12-4,NA,TRBJ2-5,NA,CASSGPLETQYF,TGTGCCAGCAGCGGACCCTTGGAGACCCAGTACTTC
TRBV20-1,NA,TRBJ2-3,many,CSARPSTDTQYF,TGCAGTGCTAGACCTAGCACAGATACGCAGTATTTT
TRBV5-1,TRBD1,TRBJ2-7,many,CASSIRQGISYEQYF,TGCGCCAGCAGCATTAGACAGGGGATCTCCTACGAGCAGTACTTC
TRBV4-2,TRBD1,TRBJ2-5,NA,CASSQDVGTGIQETQYF,TGTGCCAGCAGCCAAGATGTCGGGACAGGTATTCAAGAGACCCAGTACTTC
TRBV12-5,TRBD1,TRBJ2-1,few,CASGTPTGEHGLYNEQFF,TGTGCTAGTGGTACCCCAACAGGGGAACATGGCCTCTACAATGAGCAGTTCTTC
TRBV5-1,NA,TRBJ2-2,many,CASSYGGTGELFF,TGCGCCAGCAGCTACGGGGGCACCGGGGAGCTGTTTTTT
TRBV7-8,NA,TRBJ2-2,NA,CASSSGQGNTGELFF,TGTGCCAGCAGCTCGGGCCAGGGGAACACCGGGGAGCTGTTTTTT